This record covers a single TCR beta chain. Its antigen is still unknown. V lost 5 bases, J lost 3 bases, and 14 bases lay in between. Germline values: CDR1 MNHEY, CDR2 SMNVEV (reference sequence). The CDR3 has 15 amino acids. This entry is derived from a study of T cell responses to AZD1222 COVID-19 vaccine. Sequencing was performed with immunoSEQ multiplex PCR; in TCRdb, only in-frame clones are kept and a portion is missing. The table lists over 95,000 clones, roughly 90% of them singletons. Study-level findings and limits: Sampled repertoires all dated from after the peak T cell response. When two AZD1222 doses had been given, Spike-specific TCR breadth and depth rose.

The specimen was peripheral blood, collected on day 0 of AZD1222 vaccination. The V and J genes are TRBV27 and TRBJ1-5; no reliable D call. This TCR was sampled from an adult in good health. The CDR3 DNA sequence: TGTGCCAGCAGTCAAGGGAGCGGCCTCAATCAGCCCCAGCATTTT. Translation gives CASSQGSGLNQPQHF.